This TCR beta chain was recorded in a study of patients and donors after allogeneic stem cell transplantation (TCRdb year 2020). Libraries were prepared through RT-PCR. Data came from a NextSeq 550. Using fastp trimming at Q25 and MiXCR clonotype assembly, TCRdb reanalyzed the public sequencing data and kept in-frame beta chains. Rows with a matching CDR3 protein are joined into one entry that keeps the most common DNA and genes. This sample has about 230,000 distinct CDR3 sequences in its table, and 11% to 15% of those were observed once. Roughly 11% of the sample rests with the top ten. This clonotype was counted a few times. Its antigen has not been determined. Base qualities were left out, and no much larger clone turns up one base away. Sequencing was performed on blood, either unsorted or a sorted T cell fraction (not recorded which). The receptor was derived from a human donor who was either an allogeneic HSCT recipient or a stem cell or donor lymphocyte infusion donor (not recorded which). It is not recorded whose cells these are; they may come from a transplant donor.

The DNA is TGTGCCAGCAGCCCTTGGCTAGCGGGGCAAAAACGGGAGACCCAGTACTTC. Its translation reads: CASSPWLAGQKRETQYF. The chain links TRBV13 with TRBJ2-5; a stretch of 9 junction bases matches TRBD2. The germline V and J ends show losses of 5 bases and 5 bases respectively, and no gene match explains 15 bases of the junction. CDR1 and CDR2, looked up from the germline V gene (reference sequence), are PRHDT and FYEKMQ. From cysteine to phenylalanine, the CDR3 is 17 amino acids long. The DNA shown is the 51-base CDR3, in frame from base 1.